Listed here are 30 T cell receptor beta chains from one sample, sequenced in a study of spatial heterogeneity in lung cancer. TCRdb re-called the 5' RACE reads through MiXCR, storing one row per CDR3 protein. Counted here are 6,000 to 9,000 distinct CDR3 sequences, around 5.9% occurring once; the ten biggest clones make up roughly two fifths. Time point in this sample: sample taken at primary tumor resection. Sequencing was performed on whole RNA extracted from tumor and nontumor lung tissue, or from frozen PBMC, and the material was left unsorted. This sample comprised PBMCs, obtained at surgery. The receptors were sampled from a male donor with early-stage non-small cell lung cancer.

This clonotype is medium-sized within its sample. Since the CDR3 does not end with the conserved phenylalanine or tryptophan, this likely comes from a read error. The DNA is omitted, as the CDR3 cannot be located on it reliably, and the CDR3 follows TCRdb's listing. This chain joins TRBV10-2 and TRBJ2-7; the table's D call, TRBD2, has no DNA check behind it. Per germline, CDR1 WSHSY and CDR2 SAAADI. The CDR3 extends over 14 residues, inclusive of both ends. CDR3 in amino acids: CASSATSGDPTFTG.

V and J are TRBV10-3 and TRBJ2-3; D call uncertain. Trimming stripped 0 bases from V and 3 bases from J, with 7 bases between. Germline CDR1 ENHRY, CDR2 SYGVKD. There are 14 residues in the CDR3. CDR3 region: CAISESPSTDTQYF. CDR3 nucleotide sequence: TGTGCCATCAGTGAGTCCCCCTCTACAGATACGCAGTATTTT.

This clonotype has a count of ten or more. Here the CDR3 reads CASSFGSSGANEQFF. CDR3 in DNA: TGTGCCAGCAGTTTTGGGTCTAGCGGAGCCAATGAGCAGTTCTTC. The chain uses TRBV28 and TRBJ2-1; the match to TRBD2 covers 7 bases. Per the germline V gene, CDR1 is MDHEN and CDR2 is SYDVKM. V lost 3 bases to trimming and J lost 6 bases; unmatched junction nucleotides: 8. The CDR3 has 15 residues.

This CDR3 is CASRGRQGLAGDKNTGELFF. CDR3 sequence (DNA): TGTGCCAGCAGGGGAAGACAAGGACTAGCGGGAGACAAGAACACCGGGGAGCTGTTTTTT. This chain links TRBV4-2 with TRBJ2-2, with 13 bases identical to TRBD2. The germline gives CDR1 LGHNA, CDR2 YNFKEQ. J lost 1 base, V lost 6 bases, and 14 bases had no gene match. The CDR3 has 20 amino acids.

This clonotype was picked up many times. This rearrangement joins TRBV6-1 to TRBJ1-1, with D perhaps matching TRBD1 (5 bases). The CDR3 is 17 residues long. The V end was cut by 1 base, the J end by 0 bases, with 15 bases between. Germline CDR1 reads MNHNS; CDR2 reads SASEGT. The CDR3 here is CASSEDRVGRLNTEAFF. CDR3 nucleotide sequence: TGTGCCAGCAGTGAAGATAGAGTGGGGCGTTTGAACACTGAAGCTTTCTTT.

This clonotype has ten or more counts. The chain employs TRBV6-5 and TRBJ2-7, with D hard to call. CDR1 is MNHEY, CDR2 SVGAGI, per germline. Trimming removed 3 bases from V and 1 base from J, with 16 bases in between. The CDR3 is made up of 16 amino acids. The CDR3, as DNA: TGTGCCAGCAGTTATGGAGCACCTGGGCCTTCCTACGAGCAGTACTTC. Amino acid sequence: CASSYGAPGPSYEQYF.

This clonotype has at least ten counts. The J gene is TRBJ2-5, the V gene TRBV10-1; possibly TRBD1 or TRBD2 for D (5 bases each). The ends were cut back, 3 bases at V and 5 bases at J, with 10 bases in the middle. Germline V gene lookup returns CDR1 WNHNN and CDR2 SYGVQD (reference sequence). The CDR3 contains 13 residues. The CDR3 here is CASSDRDGETQYF. The CDR3 coding sequence is TGCGCCAGCAGTGACAGGGACGGGGAGACCCAGTACTTC.

This clonotype was picked up many times. This chain links TRBV7-2 with TRBJ1-1; D call uncertain. V was cut by 2 bases and J by 0 bases, with 4 bases left in between. Germline assignment: CDR1 SGHTA and CDR2 FQGNSA. There are 13 residues in the CDR3. The CDR3 coding sequence is TGTGCCAGCAGCTTATATCTGAACACTGAAGCTTTCTTT. Its translation is CASSLYLNTEAFF.

The J gene is TRBJ2-3, the V gene TRBV19; D gene uncertain. Germline V gives CDR1 LNHDA, CDR2 SQIVND (reference sequence). The V and J ends lost 6 bases and 1 base respectively, with 8 bases between them. CDR3 length: 13 residues. CDR3 DNA: TGTGCCAGTAGGGGCGTCGGCACAGATACGCAGTATTTT. It encodes CASRGVGTDTQYF.

This clonotype is judged medium-sized (0.01 to 0.1%). The V gene is TRBV10-1, the J gene TRBJ2-7; the match to TRBD2 covers 7 bases. J lost 5 bases, V lost 4 bases, and 11 bases had no gene match. Germline CDR1 reads WNHNN; CDR2 reads SYGVQD (reference sequence). The CDR3 has 15 amino acids. In nucleotides, the CDR3 is TGCGCCAGCAGTGTTTGGCCAGGGAGGGACGACGAGCAGTACTTC. Translation: CASSVWPGRDDEQYF.

This clonotype showed up many times. The gene calls are TRBV7-9 and TRBJ2-1; no firm D call. The CDR3 totals 11 residues. CDR1 is SEHNR and CDR2 is FQNEAQ in the germline V gene (reference sequence). The V end lost 4 bases, the J end lost 6 bases, and 4 bases lay between the germline ends. In DNA, the CDR3 is TGTGCCAGCAGCTCCAGCAATGAGCAGTTCTTC. The encoded protein is CASSSSNEQFF.

This chain links TRBV5-4 with TRBJ2-7; maybe TRBD1 (6 bases). Per germline, CDR1 SGHNT and CDR2 YYREEE (reference sequence). Trimming took off 4 bases at V and 3 bases at J, with 17 bases between the two ends. The CDR3 consists of 15 residues. This chain's CDR3 is CASSLRSGTFYEQYF. The CDR3 nucleotides are TGTGCCAGCAGCCTTCGCTCCGGGACATTCTACGAGCAGTACTTC. Variable domain in full (rest from reference TRBV5-4 and TRBJ2-7): ETGVTQSPTHLIKTRGQQVTLRCSSQSGHNTVSWYQQALGQGPQFIFQYYREEENGRGNFPPRFSGLQFPNYSSELNVNALELDDSALYLCASSLRSGTFYEQYFGPGTRLTVT.

This clonotype is categorized as medium-sized. The rearrangement joins TRBV4-1 to TRBJ2-1; 11 bases are a match to TRBD2. Germline CDR1 MGHRA, CDR2 YSYEKL. The V gene end was trimmed by 1 base and the J gene end by 8 bases; junction bases not matched to a gene: 7. The CDR3 runs to 16 residues. The CDR3 sequence is CASSQATSGGVDEQFF. DNA for the CDR3: TGCGCCAGCAGCCAAGCCACTAGCGGGGGAGTTGATGAGCAGTTCTTC.

This clonotype showed up many times. The V and J genes are TRBV6-6 and TRBJ2-3; no firm D call. The V end lost 4 bases, the J end lost 5 bases, and 13 bases lay between the germline ends. The CDR3 loop spans 14 amino acids. CDR1 MNHNY and CDR2 SVGAGI come from the germline V gene (reference sequence). The CDR3, as DNA: TGTGCCAGCAGTTTCGATAAGGGTCAAGATACGCAGTATTTT. It specifies CASSFDKGQDTQYF.

This clonotype was recorded at least ten times. This chain's CDR3 is CATSRDVGLSYGYTF. CDR3 sequence (DNA): TGTGCCACCAGCAGAGATGTGGGGTTATCCTATGGCTACACCTTC. The chain uses TRBV15 and TRBJ1-2; no clear D. Germline V gene sequence: CDR1 LNHNV, CDR2 YYDKDF (reference sequence). This CDR3 spans 15 amino acids. The germline V and J ends were trimmed by 0 bases and 4 bases, with 12 bases remaining between them.

This clonotype was counted many times. J is TRBJ2-5 and V is TRBV7-6, with 8 nucleotides matching TRBD1. Germline-derived CDR1 and CDR2 are SGHVS and FNYEAQ. V lost 5 bases and J lost 4; bases outside the gene matches: 12. The CDR3 runs to 16 residues. The CDR3 region is CASSTRTGRNGETQYF. CDR3 nucleotide sequence: TGTGCCAGCAGCACTCGGACAGGGAGGAATGGAGAGACCCAGTACTTC.

Many counts were recorded for this clonotype. J is TRBJ2-3 and V is TRBV6-1; 9 bases are a match to TRBD2. V gave up 1 base and J gave up 4 bases; unmatched junction bases: 6. This CDR3 is 16 amino acids long. CDR1 and CDR2 from the germline V gene are MNHNS and SASEGT. The CDR3 loop is CASSEGAGGPADTQYF. The CDR3 nucleotides are TGTGCCAGCAGTGAAGGGGCGGGAGGGCCTGCAGATACGCAGTATTTT.

Many counts were recorded for this clonotype. CDR3 region: CAIRPTGRGSPLHF. The CDR3 DNA is TGTGCCATCAGACCGACAGGCCGGGGGTCACCCCTCCACTTT. This chain joins TRBV10-3 and TRBJ1-6, with a possible D match to TRBD1 (6 bases). This CDR3 has 14 amino acids. Between the trimmed V and J ends, which lost 6 bases and 10 bases, there was a span of 16 bases. Germline V gene lookup returns CDR1 ENHRY and CDR2 SYGVKD.

CDR3 DNA sequence: TGTGCCAGCAGAGGGGTTAGCAATCAGCCCCAGCATTTT. Its translation is CASRGVSNQPQHF. The chain employs TRBV6-6 and TRBJ1-5; D is possibly TRBD1 (5 bases). CDR1 is MNHNY, CDR2 SVGAGI, per germline (reference sequence). This CDR3 contains 13 residues. Trimming took off 6 bases at V and 0 bases at J, with 6 bases between the two ends.

This clonotype was seen at least ten times. The chain recombines TRBV7-9 with TRBJ2-7; D gene unclear. Deletions cut 0 bases from V and 3 bases from J, with 6 bases between. This CDR3 comprises 13 residues. The germline CDR1 and CDR2 sequences are SEHNR and FQNEAQ (reference sequence). The DNA of the CDR3 is TGTGCCAGCAGCTTAGCTGGAGACTACGAGCAGTACTTC. Protein: CASSLAGDYEQYF.

The table lists this clonotype with many counts. The chain uses TRBV30 and TRBJ2-1; D is ambiguous. Germline V gene data show CDR1 as GTSNPN and CDR2 as SVGIG (reference sequence). The CDR3 totals 14 residues. V lost 3 bases and J lost 0, with 9 bases in between. CDR3 sequence reads: CAWRTLSSYNEQFF. In nucleotides, the CDR3 is TGTGCCTGGAGGACTTTGAGCTCCTACAATGAGCAGTTCTTC.

By its share, this clonotype is medium-sized. V is TRBV7-6 and J is TRBJ2-7; perhaps TRBD1 as D (6 bases). V dropped 1 base and J dropped 13 bases, with 14 bases sitting between them. The CDR3 sequence is 12 residues long. Per the germline V gene, CDR1 is SGHVS and CDR2 is FNYEAQ. The chain's CDR3 is CASSLELGQPYF. CDR3 DNA sequence: TGTGCCAGCAGCTTAGAACTAGGACAGCCTTACTTC.

This clonotype occurred many times. The chain employs TRBV14 and TRBJ2-7; D call uncertain. Trimming took off 3 bases at V and 0 bases at J, with 9 bases between the two ends. This CDR3 spans 14 amino acids. CDR1 and CDR2 from the germline V gene are SGHDN and FVKESK. This CDR3 reads CASSHSPFSYEQYF. CDR3 nucleotides: TGTGCCAGCAGCCACAGTCCCTTCTCCTACGAGCAGTACTTC.

Ten or more counts support this clonotype. The CDR3 loop is CASSYPGQGVAKNIQYF. The CDR3 DNA reads as TGTGCCAGCAGTTACCCGGGACAGGGGGTGGCCAAAAACATTCAGTACTTC. This rearrangement joins TRBV6-6 to TRBJ2-4; 11 nucleotides align to TRBD1. CDR3 length: 17 residues. Germline-derived CDR1 and CDR2 are MNHNY and SVGAGI (reference sequence). V was pared by 2 bases and J by 1 base, with 4 bases of the junction left unmatched.

The genes are TRBV4-1 and TRBJ2-3; maybe TRBD1 (8 bases). The V gene lost 4 bases and the J gene lost 2 bases, with 13 bases spanning the gap. The CDR3 sequence is 15 residues long. The germline V gene has CDR1 MGHRA and CDR2 YSYEKL. CDR3 bases: TGCGCCAGCAGCCGCGGGGGACAGGTCACAGATACGCAGTATTTT. Translated: CASSRGGQVTDTQYF.

The chain employs TRBV7-2 and TRBJ1-2; D gene unclear. The ends were cut back, 5 bases at V and 7 bases at J, with 14 bases in the middle. In germline, CDR1 is SGHTA, CDR2 FQGNSA. This CDR3 is 13 amino acids long. The CDR3, as DNA: TGTGCCAGCAGCGAGGACGGGTTCTTTGGCTACACCTTC. This codes for CASSEDGFFGYTF.

This clonotype was recorded many times. The chain uses TRBV5-1 and TRBJ1-6; D gene unclear. The CDR3 consists of 13 residues. The germline V gene has CDR1 SGHRS and CDR2 YFSETQ. The germline V and J ends were trimmed by 7 bases and 10 bases, with 15 bases remaining between them. CDR3 sequence (DNA): TGCGCCAGCGGGGATATGGCGGGGTCACCCCTCCACTTT. Translation gives CASGDMAGSPLHF.

This clonotype was recorded at least ten times. V gene TRBV5-1 combines with J gene TRBJ1-2; possibly TRBD1 for D (6 bases). There are 16 residues in the CDR3. Deletions cut 0 bases from V and 0 bases from J, with 12 bases between. The germline gives CDR1 SGHRS, CDR2 YFSETQ. CDR3 region: CASSLEGGQPNYGYTF. In DNA, the CDR3 is TGCGCCAGCAGCTTGGAAGGTGGACAGCCTAACTATGGCTACACCTTC.

This clonotype has at least ten counts. The chain links TRBV30 to TRBJ2-7, with D unclear. The germline V gene encodes CDR1 GTSNPN and CDR2 SVGIG (reference sequence). The CDR3 is 13 residues long. V was shortened by 4 bases and J by 3 bases, with 13 bases between the two germline ends. The CDR3 region is CAWTPPSFYEQYF. Written as DNA, the CDR3 is TGTGCCTGGACCCCCCCGTCCTTCTACGAGCAGTACTTC. Together with reference TRBV30 and TRBJ2-7, the CDR3 gives the full variable domain: SQTIHQWPATLVQPVGSPLSLECTVEGTSNPNLYWYRQAAGRGLQLLFYSVGIGQISSEVPQNLSASRPQDRQFILSSKKLLLSDSGFYLCAWTPPSFYEQYFGPGTRLTVT.

Many counts were recorded for this clonotype. The rearrangement uses TRBV29-1 and TRBJ2-1; the D gene is possibly TRBD2 (5 bases). The V end lost 4 bases, the J end lost 8 bases, and 18 bases lay between the germline ends. Germline CDR1 SQVTM, CDR2 ANQGSEA. This CDR3 contains 14 residues. This CDR3 reads CSVGENLLGDEQFF. The CDR3 DNA reads as TGCAGCGTTGGGGAAAACCTCCTCGGGGATGAGCAGTTCTTC.